This T cell receptor beta chain was sequenced during a study of shared clonotypes between healthy human individuals. General study points: Incomplete sequencing of sorted subsets was indicated by rarefaction despite large depth. Against clonotypes common to all four donors, non-shared ones had lower generation probabilities.

It was into CD45RA+ naive and CD45RA-negative memory subsets that the CD4+ cells were split. Comment on this clone: Its target is not known.

The CDR3 spans 14 residues. Per germline, CDR1 SGHRS and CDR2 YFSETQ. The V segment lost 4 bases and the J segment 5 bases; nucleotides outside the gene matches: 5. Using immunoSEQ multiplex PCR, the repertoire was profiled, and TCRdb retains in-frame clones only, with some absent. Of 2 million to 2.5 million clones listed, 90% to 96% were seen once; the top ten hold roughly 0.13%. Sequenced: naive CD4+ T cells sorted from blood. Noted subset: CD45RA+ positively selected. This rearrangement joins TRBV5-1 to TRBJ2-3; TRBD2 matches 9 bases. The sequence was obtained from a young man in good health. This CDR3 reads CASSISGSGDTQYF. In nucleotides, the CDR3 is TGCGCCAGCAGCATTAGCGGGAGTGGAGATACGCAGTATTTT.